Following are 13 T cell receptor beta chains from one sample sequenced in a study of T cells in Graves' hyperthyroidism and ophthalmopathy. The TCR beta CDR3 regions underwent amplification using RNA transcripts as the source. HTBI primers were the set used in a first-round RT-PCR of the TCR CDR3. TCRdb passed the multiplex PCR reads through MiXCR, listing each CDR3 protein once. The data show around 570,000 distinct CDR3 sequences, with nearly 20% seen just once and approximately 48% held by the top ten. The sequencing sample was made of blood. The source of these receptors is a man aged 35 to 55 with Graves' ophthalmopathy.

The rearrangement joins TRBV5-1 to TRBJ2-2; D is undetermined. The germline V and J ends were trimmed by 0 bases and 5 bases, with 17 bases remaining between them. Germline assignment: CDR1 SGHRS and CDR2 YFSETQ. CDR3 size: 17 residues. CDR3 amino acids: CASSLVSRPSLTGELFF. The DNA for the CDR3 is TGCGCCAGCAGCTTGGTTAGCCGACCTTCTCTGACCGGGGAGCTGTTTTTT.

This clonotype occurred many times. The CDR3 loop reads CASSLVDSEQYF. As DNA, the CDR3 is TGTGCCAGCAGCTTAGTCGACTCCGAGCAGTACTTC. The J gene is TRBJ2-7, the V gene TRBV11-2, with no clear D. CDR3 length: 12 residues. V was trimmed by 1 base and J by 6 bases, leaving 7 bases between them. Germline V gene sequence: CDR1 SGHAT, CDR2 FQNNGV.

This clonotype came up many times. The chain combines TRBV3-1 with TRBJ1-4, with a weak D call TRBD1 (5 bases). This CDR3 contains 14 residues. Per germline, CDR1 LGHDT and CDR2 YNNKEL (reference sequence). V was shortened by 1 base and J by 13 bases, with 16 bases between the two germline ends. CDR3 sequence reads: CASSQGPGTAILFF. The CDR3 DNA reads TGTGCCAGCAGCCAAGGTCCCGGGACGGCTATACTGTTTTTT.

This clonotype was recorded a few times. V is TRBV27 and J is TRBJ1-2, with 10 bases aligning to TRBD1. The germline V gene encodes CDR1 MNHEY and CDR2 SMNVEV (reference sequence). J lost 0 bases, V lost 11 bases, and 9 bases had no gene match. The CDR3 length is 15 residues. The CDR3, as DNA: TGTGCCGCCCTATCCGGGACAGGGGCTAACTATGGCTACACCTTC. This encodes CAALSGTGANYGYTF.

In nucleotides, the CDR3 is TGCAGCGTTGAAGACGAAGGGGGGAAGAACTCCTACGAGCAGTACTTC. Residues: CSVEDEGGKNSYEQYF. The V call is TRBV29-1, the J call TRBJ2-7, with D perhaps assigned TRBD1 or TRBD2 (6 bases each). Germline V CDR1 and CDR2: SQVTM, ANQGSEA. V was clipped by 0 bases and J by 0 bases, with 15 bases between them. The CDR3 runs to 16 residues.

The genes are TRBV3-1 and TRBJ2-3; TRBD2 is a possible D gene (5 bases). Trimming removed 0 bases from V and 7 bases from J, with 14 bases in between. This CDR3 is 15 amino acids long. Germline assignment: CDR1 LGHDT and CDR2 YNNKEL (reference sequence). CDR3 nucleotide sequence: TGTGCCAGCAGCCAAGACGGAGGAGCTGGTTATACGCAGTATTTT. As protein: CASSQDGGAGYTQYF.

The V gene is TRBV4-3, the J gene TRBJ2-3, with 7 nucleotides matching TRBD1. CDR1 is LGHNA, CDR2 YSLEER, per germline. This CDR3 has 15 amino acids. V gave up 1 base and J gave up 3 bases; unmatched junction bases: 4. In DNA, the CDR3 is TGCGCCAGCAGCCAAGTGGGACAGACAACAGATACGCAGTATTTT. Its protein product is CASSQVGQTTDTQYF.

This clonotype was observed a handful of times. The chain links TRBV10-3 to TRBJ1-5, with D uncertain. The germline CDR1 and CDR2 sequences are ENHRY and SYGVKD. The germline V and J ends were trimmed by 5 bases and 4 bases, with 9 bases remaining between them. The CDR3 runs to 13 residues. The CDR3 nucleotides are TGTGCCATCAGTAAGGACGGTAATCAGCCCCAGCATTTT. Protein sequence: CAISKDGNQPQHF.

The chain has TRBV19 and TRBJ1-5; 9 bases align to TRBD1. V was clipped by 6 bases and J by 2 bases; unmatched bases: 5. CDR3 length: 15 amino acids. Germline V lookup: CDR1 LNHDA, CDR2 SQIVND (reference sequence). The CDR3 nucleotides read TGTGCCAGTAGGCCGGGACAGGGTGGCAATCAGCCCCAGCATTTT. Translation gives CASRPGQGGNQPQHF.

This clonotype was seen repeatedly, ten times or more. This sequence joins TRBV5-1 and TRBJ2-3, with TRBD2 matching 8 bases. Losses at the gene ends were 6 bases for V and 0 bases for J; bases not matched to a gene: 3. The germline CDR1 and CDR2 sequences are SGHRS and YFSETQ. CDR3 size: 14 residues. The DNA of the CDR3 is TGCGCCAGCAAAGCGGGAGCTAGCACAGATACGCAGTATTTT. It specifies CASKAGASTDTQYF.

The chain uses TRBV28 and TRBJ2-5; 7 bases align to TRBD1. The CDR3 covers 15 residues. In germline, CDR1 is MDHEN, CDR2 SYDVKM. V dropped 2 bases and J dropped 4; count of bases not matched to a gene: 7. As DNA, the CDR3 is TGTGCCAGCAGTTTACAGACAGGGCCGGGAGAGACCCAGTACTTC. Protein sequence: CASSLQTGPGETQYF.

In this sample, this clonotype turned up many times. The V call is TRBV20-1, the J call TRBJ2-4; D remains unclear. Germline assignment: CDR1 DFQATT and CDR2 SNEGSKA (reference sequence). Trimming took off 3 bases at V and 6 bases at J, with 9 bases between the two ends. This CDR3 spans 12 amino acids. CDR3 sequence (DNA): TGCAGTGCTAGCTTGCGCGGAAACATTCAGTACTTC. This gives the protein CSASLRGNIQYF.

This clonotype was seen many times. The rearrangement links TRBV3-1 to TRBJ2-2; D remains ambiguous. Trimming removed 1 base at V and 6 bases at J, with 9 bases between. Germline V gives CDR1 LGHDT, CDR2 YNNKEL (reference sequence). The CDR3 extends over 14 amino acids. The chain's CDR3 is CASSQVLAAGELFF. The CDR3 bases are TGTGCCAGCAGCCAAGTACTGGCAGCCGGGGAGCTGTTTTTT.